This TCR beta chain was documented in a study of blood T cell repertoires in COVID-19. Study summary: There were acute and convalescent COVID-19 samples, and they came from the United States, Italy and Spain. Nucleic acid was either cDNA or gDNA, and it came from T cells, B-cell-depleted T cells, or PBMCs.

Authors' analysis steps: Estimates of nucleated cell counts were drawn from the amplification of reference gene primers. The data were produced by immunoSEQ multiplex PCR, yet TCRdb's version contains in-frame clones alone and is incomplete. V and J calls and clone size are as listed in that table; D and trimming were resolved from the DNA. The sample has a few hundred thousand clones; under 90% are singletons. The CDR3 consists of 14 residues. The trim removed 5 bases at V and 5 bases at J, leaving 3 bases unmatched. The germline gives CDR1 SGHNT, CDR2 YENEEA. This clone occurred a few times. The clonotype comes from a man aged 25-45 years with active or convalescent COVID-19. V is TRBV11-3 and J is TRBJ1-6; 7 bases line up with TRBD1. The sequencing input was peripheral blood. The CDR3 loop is CASSVGQHNSPLHF. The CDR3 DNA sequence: TGTGCCAGCAGCGTGGGACAGCATAATTCACCCCTCCACTTT.